The clone carrying this T cell receptor beta chain showed up just once. The germline CDR1 and CDR2 sequences are MNHNS and SASEGT. The CDR3 contains 17 residues. Unmatched junction bases numbered 10, after V lost 4 bases and J lost 0 bases. The data belong to a study of blood T cell repertoires in COVID-19. Study summary: Samples taken during acute and convalescent COVID-19 were collected in the United States, Italy and Spain. In each case, the material was cDNA or gDNA derived from T cells, B-cell-depleted T cells, or PBMCs.

In the authors' workflow: It was from reference gene primer amplification that nucleated cell counts were estimated. Generated by immunoSEQ multiplex PCR, the TCRdb table keeps only in-frame clones and is missing some. That table supplies the V and J calls and clone size; D and trimming were determined from the DNA. Counted here are approximately 180,000 clones, approximately 83% occurring once; the ten biggest clones make up more than 2.5%. The chain recombines TRBV6-1 with TRBJ2-3; TRBD2 matches 7 bases. The sequenced material came from peripheral blood. The TCR originated in a man aged 55 to 70 with acute or convalescent COVID-19. Here the CDR3 reads CASSALWPGGSTDTQYF. DNA for the CDR3: TGTGCCAGCAGTGCCCTCTGGCCGGGAGGTAGCACAGATACGCAGTATTTT.